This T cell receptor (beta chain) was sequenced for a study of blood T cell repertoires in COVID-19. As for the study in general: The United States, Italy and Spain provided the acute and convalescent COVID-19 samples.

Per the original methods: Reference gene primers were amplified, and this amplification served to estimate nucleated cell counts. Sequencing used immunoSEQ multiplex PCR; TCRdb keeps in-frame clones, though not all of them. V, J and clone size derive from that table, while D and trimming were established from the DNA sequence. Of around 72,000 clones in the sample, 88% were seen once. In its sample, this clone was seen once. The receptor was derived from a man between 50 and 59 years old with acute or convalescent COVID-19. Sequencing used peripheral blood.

CDR3 loop: CASGLVGGAPFYGYTF. The CDR3, as DNA: TGTGCTAGTGGTTTGGTAGGGGGGGCGCCCTTCTATGGCTACACCTTC. The V gene is TRBV12-5, the J gene TRBJ1-2; D possibly corresponds to TRBD1 (6 bases). Germline loops: CDR1 LGHNT, CDR2 FRNRAP. V lost 0 bases to trimming and J lost 4 bases, with 15 bases between them. The CDR3 covers 16 residues.